This T cell receptor (beta chain) was observed in a study of identical twins. TCRdb processed the 5' RACE reads anew with MiXCR; each CDR3 protein has one entry. Found here are some 790,000 distinct CDR3 sequences, around a sixth of them singletons; the top ten hold about 12%. These same data were also listed under a study on T cells expressing NK-cell markers.

The sequenced material came from PBMCs. The clonotype comes from a woman under 30 in good health.

CDR3 amino acids: CASSQVSNYNEQFF. The DNA of the CDR3 is TGCGCCAGCAGCCAAGTTTCTAATTACAATGAGCAGTTCTTC. This sequence joins TRBV4-3 and TRBJ2-1; D unresolved. In germline, CDR1 is LGHNA, CDR2 YSLEER. The CDR3 runs 14 residues. Trimming pared 1 base from V and 4 bases from J, leaving 8 bases between.